These T cell receptor beta chains were read from a single sample in a study of monozygotic twins with inflammatory bowel disease. TCRdb reprocessed the 5' RACE reads, keeping one entry per CDR3 protein, no DNA. The sample totals 170,000 or so distinct CDR3 sequences. The material sequenced was blood. These receptors came from a human donor with ulcerative colitis or Crohn's disease, or a healthy co-twin of an affected twin (not recorded which). Each CDR3 is given with its conserved first and last residue.

V	J	CDR3
TRBV20-1	TRBJ1-1	CSAYSKGTEAFF
TRBV5-1	TRBJ2-2	CASREEVGWAGELFF
TRBV20-1	TRBJ2-3	CSARDWSWGDTQYF
TRBV5-1	TRBJ1-3	CASSFGGQGGNTIYF
TRBV19	TRBJ2-3	CASSKSTDTQYF
TRBV4-3	TRBJ2-1	CASSQGQRVSYNEQFF
TRBV10-3	TRBJ2-3	CAITTVGGVSTDTQYF
TRBV5-1	TRBJ2-2	CASSLGIGMNTGELFF
TRBV12-3/TRBV12-4	TRBJ2-1	CASSRGDRRRGNEQFF
TRBV24-1	TRBJ2-5	CATSDPKPPKAGARETQYF
TRBV2	TRBJ2-3	CASRVPGQITDTQYF
TRBV3-1	TRBJ1-1	CASTGQGERAFF
TRBV5-1	TRBJ1-6	CASSVGQGRISSPLHF
TRBV28	TRBJ1-1	CASKALPTEAFF
TRBV7-2	TRBJ2-3	CASSHIRLARTDTQYF
TRBV5-1	TRBJ2-7	CASSRNRDRDEQYF
TRBV3-1	TRBJ2-2	CASSQEGRLAGLTGELFF
TRBV27	TRBJ2-7	CASSLEAGNWYEQYF
TRBV6-1	TRBJ2-5	CASSRLADQETQYF
TRBV30	TRBJ2-3	CAWSVPEEGDTQYF
TRBV7-2	TRBJ2-5	CASSLSGDLQETQYF
TRBV12-3/TRBV12-4	TRBJ1-2	CASTLGQLNYGYTF
TRBV5-1	TRBJ2-2	CASSLQTGQALNTGELFF
TRBV28	TRBJ2-1	CASSLSPGLNEQFF
TRBV10-3	TRBJ2-1	CAISVGREGNEQFF
TRBV20-1	TRBJ2-3	CSASGGGDTQYF
TRBV11-2	TRBJ1-3	CASSLAQGGNTIYF
TRBV20-1	TRBJ2-3	CSRLTRRTSGRPDTQYF
TRBV5-5	TRBJ1-3	CASRPPGQEFSGNTIYF
TRBV20-1	TRBJ2-7	CSASVGGPPYEQYF
TRBV5-1	TRBJ1-1	CASSLDPNTEAFF
TRBV20-1	TRBJ2-1	CSARGLVFDEQFF
TRBV29-1	TRBJ1-1	CSAYTGGSTEAFF
TRBV4-2	TRBJ2-5	CASSQPTGTQYF
TRBV12-3/TRBV12-4	TRBJ2-1	CASSVASGGSYNEQFF
TRBV6-5	TRBJ2-6	CASRYGLLSGANVLTF
TRBV4-1	TRBJ2-7	CASSQEEWASEGYEQYF
TRBV6-6	TRBJ1-1	CASSQSGVAFF
TRBV20-1	TRBJ2-3	CSGGGLGTDTQYF
TRBV5-1	TRBJ1-2	CASSGTGQGAYGYTF
TRBV19	TRBJ1-2	CASSSGSTHYGYTF
TRBV5-5	TRBJ2-7	CASSSQGLPKSYF
TRBV20-1	TRBJ1-5	CSARFSPGQGGQPQHF
TRBV6-2/TRBV6-3	TRBJ2-7	CASRTAGQFYEQYF
TRBV5-1	TRBJ1-2	CASSLDRFGYTF
TRBV6-2/TRBV6-3	TRBJ2-2	CASSEALGSGTGELFF
TRBV24-1	TRBJ2-1	CATSDPGLAGDEQFF
TRBV20-1	TRBJ2-3	CSARQEPDTQYF
TRBV5-1	TRBJ2-2	CASSLWVTGELFF
TRBV29-1	TRBJ1-2	CSGTEPNYGYTF
TRBV7-2	TRBJ2-2	CASSLYGTGRTGELFF
TRBV5-1	TRBJ2-7	CASSSLTGTYEQYF
TRBV5-1	TRBJ2-7	CASSSNYEQYF
TRBV12-3/TRBV12-4	TRBJ2-3	CASSRTSGGWTDTQYF